Shown below are 18 T cell receptor beta chains from a single sample sequenced in a study of control samples from healthy donors and cancer patients. Measured with immunoSEQ multiplex PCR; TCRdb has only the in-frame clones, and not every one. The table includes over 75,000 clones, more than 75% detected once. The sequenced sample was blood. Source of these receptors: a man aged 60-69 years in good health.

This chain joins TRBV19 and TRBJ1-6; possible D gene TRBD1, 5 bases. V was clipped by 6 bases and J by 6 bases, with 21 bases between them. Germline-derived CDR1 and CDR2 are LNHDA and SQIVND (reference sequence). The CDR3 has 17 amino acids. CDR3 DNA sequence: TGTGCCAGTAGCAGAACCCTTAAGGGACGGGCTAATTCACCCCTCCACTTT. It specifies CASSRTLKGRANSPLHF.

The chain joins TRBV19 to TRBJ2-7; a possible D gene is TRBD1 (6 bases). The V gene lost 10 bases and the J gene lost 3 bases, with 22 bases spanning the gap. CDR3 length equals 15 residues. Germline V CDR1 and CDR2: LNHDA, SQIVND (reference sequence). The DNA of the CDR3 is TGTGCCACTGCAAATCGGAACAGGGTTAACTACGAGCAGTACTTC. As protein: CATANRNRVNYEQYF.

The chain employs TRBV4-1 and TRBJ2-2; a weak D match, TRBD1 (5 bases). This CDR3 comprises 19 residues. The V gene lost 2 bases and the J gene lost 0 bases, with 19 bases spanning the gap. CDR1 and CDR2 (germline): MGHRA, YSYEKL. CDR3 protein: CASSQFFGQGDSNTGELFF. The CDR3 nucleotides read TGCGCCAGCAGCCAATTCTTCGGTCAGGGCGACTCGAACACCGGGGAGCTGTTTTTT.

The V and J genes are TRBV6-1 and TRBJ2-5, with a tentative D call TRBD2 (7 bases). The CDR3 has 14 amino acids. V lost 2 bases, J lost 3 bases, and 10 bases lay in between. From germline, CDR1 is MNHNS and CDR2 SASEGT. CDR3 residues: CASSEWGGEETQYF. The DNA for the CDR3 is TGTGCCAGCAGTGAATGGGGGGGCGAAGAGACCCAGTACTTC.

V gene TRBV19 combines with J gene TRBJ2-3; TRBD2 is a possible D gene (5 bases). With 5 bases removed from V and 5 bases from J, the gap between germline ends came to 11 bases. CDR3 length: 13 residues. CDR1 LNHDA and CDR2 SQIVND come from the germline V gene (reference sequence). The CDR3 DNA reads as TGTGCCAGTAGTCGAGGGTCTGGAGATACGCAGTATTTT. Its protein product is CASSRGSGDTQYF.

This chain uses TRBV6-5 with TRBJ1-6; the D gene is possibly TRBD1 (5 bases). Germline lookup yields CDR1 MNHEY and CDR2 SVGAGI. The CDR3 sequence is 14 residues long. The V and J ends lost 6 bases and 8 bases respectively, with 14 bases between them. The CDR3, as DNA: TGTGCCAGCAGGGCTTTCCAGGGAGATTCACCCCTCCACTTT. This gives the protein CASRAFQGDSPLHF.

This chain links TRBV27 with TRBJ1-2; TRBD1 matches at 10 bases. Germline V gene data show CDR1 as MNHEY and CDR2 as SMNVEV (reference sequence). This CDR3 region has 15 residues. With V trimmed by 5 bases and J by 2 bases, 5 bases remained unmatched. CDR3 protein: CASSPLDRGNYGYTF. As DNA, the CDR3 is TGTGCCAGCAGTCCCCTGGACAGGGGGAACTATGGCTACACCTTC.

About this clone itself: The junction shows a germline mismatch at one end, possibly a read error. The rearrangement uses TRBV30 and TRBJ2-3; D unresolved. Germline-derived CDR1 and CDR2 are GTSNPN and SVGIG (reference sequence). The CDR3 is made up of 14 amino acids. The CDR3 spells CAWSDAGGTDTQYF. Here the CDR3 DNA reads TGTGCCTGGAGTGATGCAGGTGGCACGGATACGCAGTATTTT. The full variable domain, in which reference TRBV30 and TRBJ2-3 provide the parts outside the CDR3, is SQTIHQWPATLVQPVGSPLSLECTVEGTSNPNLYWYRQAAGRGLQLLFYSVGIGQISSEVPQNLSASRPQDRQFILSSKKLLLSDSGFYLCAWSDAGGTDTQYFGPGTRLTVL.

This chain uses TRBV7-8 with TRBJ1-3; no clear D. Trimming took off 6 bases at V and 4 bases at J, with 16 bases between the two ends. The CDR3 is 15 residues long. From germline, CDR1 is SGHVS and CDR2 FQNEAQ. The CDR3, as DNA: TGTGCCAGCAGTCCGGACCGCCTGCTAGGAAACACCATATATTTT. This sequence encodes CASSPDRLLGNTIYF.

This clone was observed a handful of times. The J gene is TRBJ1-6, the V gene TRBV5-4; perhaps TRBD1 as D (5 bases). Trimming took 1 base from V and 14 from J, leaving 10 bases between them. Germline CDR1 and CDR2: SGHNT and YYREEE (reference sequence). This CDR3 is 12 amino acids long. CDR3 nucleotide sequence: TGTGCCAGCAGCTTGAGTGGAGGGGCCCTCCACTTT. It translates to CASSLSGGALHF.

The chain recombines TRBV7-9 with TRBJ2-1; TRBD2 agrees at 7 bases. The CDR3 extends over 15 amino acids. With 0 bases clipped from V and 6 bases from J, the junction kept 5 bases outside the gene matches. Germline-derived CDR1 and CDR2 are SEHNR and FQNEAQ (reference sequence). The CDR3: CASSLADGGINEQFF. CDR3 coding DNA: TGTGCCAGCAGCTTAGCTGACGGGGGGATCAATGAGCAGTTCTTC.

This chain's CDR3 is CASRPGNNQPQHF. The CDR3, as DNA: TGTGCCAGCAGGCCAGGGAACAATCAGCCCCAGCATTTT. The chain couples TRBV7-2 to TRBJ1-5; D might be TRBD1 (5 bases). Trimming took off 6 bases at V and 3 bases at J, with 9 bases between the two ends. Germline assignment: CDR1 SGHTA and CDR2 FQGNSA. This CDR3 spans 13 amino acids.

The V call is TRBV7-9, the J call TRBJ2-2, with D unclear. Germline-derived CDR1 and CDR2 are SEHNR and FQNEAQ (reference sequence). The CDR3 consists of 16 residues. V lost 2 bases, J lost 3 bases, and 13 bases lay in between. In DNA form, the CDR3 reads TGTGCCAGCAGCTTACAACGAAGCCTAGACACCGGGGAGCTGTTTTTT. It specifies CASSLQRSLDTGELFF.

The J gene is TRBJ2-2, the V gene TRBV3-1 (or the pseudogene TRBV3-2); 7 positions agree with TRBD1. This CDR3 has 13 residues. Unmatched junction bases numbered 2, after V lost 4 bases and J lost 6 bases. In germline, CDR1 is LGHDT, CDR2 YNNKEL (reference sequence). The CDR3 protein is CASSPQGAGELFF. The CDR3 DNA sequence: TGTGCCAGCAGCCCCCAGGGGGCCGGGGAGCTGTTTTTT.

This chain joins TRBV29-1 and TRBJ2-1; 10 bases are a match to TRBD2. J was trimmed by 8 bases and V by 3 bases; bases with no gene match: 13. The germline V gene has CDR1 SQVTM and CDR2 ANQGSEA. The CDR3 runs 16 residues. The CDR3, as DNA: TGCAGCGTTGAGGGGAGCGGGGGGGGGCTTGTCCATGAGCAGTTCTTC. Residues: CSVEGSGGGLVHEQFF.

CDR3 sequence (DNA): TGTGCCAGCAGCTTCCTAGAGAACACTGAAGCTTTCTTT. It is translated as CASSFLENTEAFF. The chain joins TRBV7-9 to TRBJ1-1, with D uncertain. V was pared by 3 bases and J by 1 base, with 6 bases between. Germline values: CDR1 SEHNR, CDR2 FQNEAQ (reference sequence). This CDR3 is 13 amino acids long.

J is TRBJ2-1 and V is TRBV25-1; perhaps TRBD1 as D (6 bases). The length of the CDR3 is 14 residues. Looked up from germline, CDR1 is MGHDK and CDR2 is SYGVNS. The V end lost 6 bases, the J end lost 0 bases, and 9 bases lay between the germline ends. The CDR3 is CASRGGSSYNEQFF. CDR3 coding DNA: TGTGCCAGCAGAGGGGGAAGCTCCTACAATGAGCAGTTCTTC.

The chain carries TRBV23-1 and TRBJ2-2; D remains unclear. TRBV23-1 counts as an open reading frame of uncertain function. There are 15 residues in the CDR3. V gave up 4 bases and J gave up 4 bases, with 13 bases separating them. The CDR3 nucleotides are TGCGCCAGCAGTCTCAATCCCAGGAGCACCGGGGAGCTGTTTTTT. Its protein product is CASSLNPRSTGELFF.